This T cell receptor (beta chain) was obtained from a study of human T cells and chemical hapten exposure. Findings and limits, study-wide: High-frequency TCRs, those above 1 in 1000, stayed the same after DPC sensitization.

As for time point: healthy volunteer bleed at 2 weeks. The template was total RNA from unfractionated whole blood. The V end was cut by 6 bases, the J end by 18 bases, with 21 bases between. The CDR3 totals 13 residues. Individual cDNA molecules in this library carried unique molecular identifiers. In the original analysis: Samples held a median of approximately 96,000 TCRs, range about 23,224–690,600. TCRdb re-derived calls from the RACE reads in MiXCR, one entry per CDR3 protein. In this record, the V and J calls reflect TCRdb's handling and not the investigators' own analysis. Of roughly 130,000 distinct CDR3 sequences listed, approximately 10% are singletons. As for this clonotype: Its antigen is unknown.

What was sequenced was whole blood. The chain combines TRBV12-3 or TRBV12-4 with TRBJ1-6; a possible D gene is TRBD1 (6 bases). The TCR comes from a male donor in good health. Some clones in this sample may be carry-over from other donors' samples. This CDR3 is CASSPQTGTTPHF. The DNA of the CDR3 is TGTGCCAGCAGCCCCCAAACGGGGACAACGCCCCACTTT.